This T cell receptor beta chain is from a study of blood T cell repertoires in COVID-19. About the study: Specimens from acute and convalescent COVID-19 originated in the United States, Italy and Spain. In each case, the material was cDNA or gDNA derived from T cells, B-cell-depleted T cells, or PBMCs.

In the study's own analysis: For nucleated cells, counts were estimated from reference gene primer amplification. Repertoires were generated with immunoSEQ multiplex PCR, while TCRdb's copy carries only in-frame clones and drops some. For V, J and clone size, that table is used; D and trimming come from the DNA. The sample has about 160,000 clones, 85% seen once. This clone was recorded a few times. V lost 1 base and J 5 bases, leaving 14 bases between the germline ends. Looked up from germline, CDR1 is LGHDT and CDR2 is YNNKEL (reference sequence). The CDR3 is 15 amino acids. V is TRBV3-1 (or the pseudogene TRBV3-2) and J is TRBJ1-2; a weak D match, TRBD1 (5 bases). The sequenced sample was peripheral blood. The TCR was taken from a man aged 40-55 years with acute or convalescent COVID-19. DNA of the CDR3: TGTGCCAGCAGCCAAGGGGGGGGTAGTTCTTATGGCTACACCTTC. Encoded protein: CASSQGGGSSYGYTF.